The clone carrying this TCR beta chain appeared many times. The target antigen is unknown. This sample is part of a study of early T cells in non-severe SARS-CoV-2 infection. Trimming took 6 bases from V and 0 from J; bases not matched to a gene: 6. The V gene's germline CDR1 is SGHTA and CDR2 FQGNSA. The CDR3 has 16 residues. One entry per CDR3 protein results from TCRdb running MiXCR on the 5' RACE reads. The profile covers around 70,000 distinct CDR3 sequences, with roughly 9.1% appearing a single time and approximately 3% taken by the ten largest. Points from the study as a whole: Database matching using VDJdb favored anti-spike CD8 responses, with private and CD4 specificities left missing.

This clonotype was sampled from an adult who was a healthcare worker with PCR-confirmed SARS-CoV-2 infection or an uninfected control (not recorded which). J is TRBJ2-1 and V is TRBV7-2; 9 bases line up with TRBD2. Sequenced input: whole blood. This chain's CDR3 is CASRSLSGSSYNEQFF. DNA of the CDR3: TGTGCCAGCAGGTCACTTAGCGGGAGCTCCTACAATGAGCAGTTCTTC.